This T cell receptor beta chain was sequenced for a study of cytomegalovirus exposure and HLA in healthy donors. 13 Jbeta primers and 60 Vbeta primers were used for the PCR. Only in-frame clones appear in the TCRdb table, and some are missing; sequencing was by immunoSEQ multiplex PCR. The data hold around 190,000 clones, with 70% to 80% observed a single time. In regard to this clone: Its antigen is still unknown.

Findings of the study overall: Sequencing depth roughly uniform across donors was assumed in presence/absence analyses. Being productive about 87% or about 30% of the time was typical of most TCR beta V segments in an earlier analysis.

The sequencing input was PBMCs. The TCR was taken from a woman aged 25 to 45 in good health and CMV-seropositive.

As DNA, the CDR3 is TGTGCCAGCAGCTTAAGGGACTATTACAATGAGCAGTTCTTC. Protein sequence: CASSLRDYYNEQFF. V usage is TRBV7-9 and J usage is TRBJ2-1; 7 bases map to TRBD2. With V trimmed by 2 bases and J by 4 bases, 2 bases remained unmatched. This CDR3 is 14 amino acids long. Looked up from germline, CDR1 is SEHNR and CDR2 is FQNEAQ (reference sequence).